These T cell receptor beta chains were read from a single sample in a study of technical replicates of blood from a few donors. The method was immunoSEQ multiplex PCR; TCRdb's version includes in-frame clones alone and lacks a portion of them. The table lists 55,000 to 75,000 clones, roughly nine tenths of them singletons. Specimen: PBMCs. The receptors here all came from a human donor in good health. Some clones in this sample may be carry-over from other donors' samples. Each CDR3 is given with its conserved first and last residue. Fields, in order: D gene, clone size, J gene, V gene, CDR3 protein, CDR3 DNA. D genes are given only for firm matches. Expanded clones are given a class, and other clones once, few, many or no size at all.

d_call: -
clone_size: once
j_call: TRBJ1-1
v_call: TRBV11-1
cdr3_aa: CASSLRGTEAFF
cdr3_nt: TGTGCCAGCAGCTTGCGGGGCACTGAAGCTTTCTTT

d_call: TRBD2
clone_size: -
j_call: TRBJ2-3
v_call: TRBV7-9
cdr3_aa: CASSERLAGEDTQYF
cdr3_nt: TGTGCCAGCAGCGAACGACTAGCGGGAGAAGATACGCAGTATTTT

d_call: TRBD1
clone_size: -
j_call: TRBJ2-2
v_call: TRBV27
cdr3_aa: CASNRQGNTGELFF
cdr3_nt: TGTGCCAGCAACCGACAGGGAAACACCGGGGAGCTGTTTTTT

d_call: TRBD2
clone_size: -
j_call: TRBJ2-7
v_call: TRBV7-2
cdr3_aa: CASSPPVAGPTYEQYF
cdr3_nt: TGTGCCAGCAGCCCGCCGGTAGCGGGGCCTACCTACGAGCAGTACTTC

d_call: TRBD2
clone_size: once
j_call: TRBJ2-1
v_call: TRBV15
cdr3_aa: CATSRAGGPYNEQFF
cdr3_nt: TGTGCCACCAGCAGAGCGGGGGGGCCGTACAATGAGCAGTTCTTC

d_call: -
clone_size: -
j_call: TRBJ1-5
v_call: TRBV7-9
cdr3_aa: CASSLNSGGQPQHF
cdr3_nt: TGTGCCAGCAGCTTAAATTCCGGGGGACAGCCCCAGCATTTT

d_call: TRBD1
clone_size: -
j_call: TRBJ2-7
v_call: TRBV9
cdr3_aa: CASSVAGQGSYEQYF
cdr3_nt: TGTGCCAGCAGCGTAGCGGGACAGGGTTCCTACGAGCAGTACTTC

d_call: -
clone_size: once
j_call: TRBJ1-6
v_call: TRBV6-4
cdr3_aa: CASSPQVGSPLHF
cdr3_nt: TGTGCCAGCAGTCCACAGGTTGGCTCACCCCTCCACTTT

d_call: -
clone_size: -
j_call: TRBJ2-1
v_call: TRBV5-1
cdr3_aa: CASSLQSSSPSQFF
cdr3_nt: TGCGCCAGCAGCTTGCAATCGTCCAGTCCCTCGCAGTTCTTC

d_call: -
clone_size: once
j_call: TRBJ1-2
v_call: TRBV2
cdr3_aa: CASSEQATYGYTF
cdr3_nt: TGTGCCAGCAGTGAACAGGCGACCTATGGCTACACCTTC

d_call: TRBD2
clone_size: -
j_call: TRBJ2-1
v_call: TRBV6-5
cdr3_aa: CASSPRVSGGGRWFF
cdr3_nt: TGTGCCAGCAGTCCACGAGTTTCGGGCGGGGGTCGGTGGTTCTTC

d_call: -
clone_size: few
j_call: TRBJ2-3
v_call: TRBV19
cdr3_aa: CASSIQGIDTQYF
cdr3_nt: TGTGCCAGTAGTATTCAGGGGATAGATACGCAGTATTTT

d_call: -
clone_size: -
j_call: TRBJ2-5
v_call: TRBV21-1
cdr3_aa: CASSKAGRDREETQYF
cdr3_nt: TGTGCCAGCAGCAAAGCGGGGCGGGACAGGGAAGAGACCCAGTACTTC

d_call: TRBD2
clone_size: once
j_call: TRBJ2-1
v_call: TRBV4-3
cdr3_aa: CASSQEERGGRNEQFF
cdr3_nt: TGCGCCAGCAGCCAAGAGGAGCGGGGGGGCCGTAATGAGCAGTTCTTC

d_call: -
clone_size: once
j_call: TRBJ2-1
v_call: TRBV5-4
cdr3_aa: CASSTDWSSYNEQFF
cdr3_nt: TGTGCCAGCAGCACGGACTGGAGCTCCTACAATGAGCAGTTCTTC

d_call: TRBD1
clone_size: -
j_call: TRBJ2-7
v_call: TRBV9
cdr3_aa: CASRGTQGARPNYEQYF
cdr3_nt: TGTGCCAGCAGGGGGACACAGGGGGCCCGACCTAACTACGAGCAGTACTTC

d_call: TRBD1
clone_size: -
j_call: TRBJ2-3
v_call: TRBV5-4
cdr3_aa: CASSFSGQSTDTQYF
cdr3_nt: TGTGCCAGCAGCTTTTCGGGACAGAGCACAGATACGCAGTATTTT

d_call: -
clone_size: -
j_call: TRBJ1-2
v_call: TRBV19
cdr3_aa: CASTRRRPEPNYGYTF
cdr3_nt: TGTGCCAGTACCCGAAGGAGGCCGGAGCCTAACTATGGCTACACCTTC

d_call: -
clone_size: -
j_call: TRBJ2-7
v_call: TRBV6-5
cdr3_aa: CASSAHLTALEQYF
cdr3_nt: TGTGCCAGCAGTGCACACTTGACAGCCCTGGAGCAGTACTTC

d_call: -
clone_size: -
j_call: TRBJ1-5
v_call: TRBV27
cdr3_aa: CASSFLSGSNQPQHF
cdr3_nt: TGTGCCAGCAGTTTTCTGTCCGGTAGCAATCAGCCCCAGCATTTT

d_call: -
clone_size: -
j_call: TRBJ2-7
v_call: TRBV7-6
cdr3_aa: CASSHRDIDEQYF
cdr3_nt: TGTGCCAGCAGCCACCGGGACATCGACGAGCAGTACTTC

d_call: -
clone_size: -
j_call: TRBJ2-7
v_call: TRBV5-6
cdr3_aa: CASSPGGRSSYEQYF
cdr3_nt: TGTGCCAGCAGCCCCGGCGGCCGATCCTCCTACGAGCAGTACTTC

d_call: -
clone_size: -
j_call: TRBJ2-5
v_call: TRBV7-9
cdr3_aa: CASSLVRGLDEETQYF
cdr3_nt: TGTGCCAGCAGCTTAGTCCGAGGTCTAGACGAAGAGACCCAGTACTTC

d_call: TRBD2
clone_size: -
j_call: TRBJ2-3
v_call: TRBV18
cdr3_aa: CASSATSGGASDTQYF
cdr3_nt: TGTGCCAGCTCAGCGACTAGCGGGGGAGCTTCAGATACGCAGTATTTT

d_call: -
clone_size: few
j_call: TRBJ2-6
v_call: TRBV5-1
cdr3_aa: CASSLVTRDSGANVLTF
cdr3_nt: TGCGCCAGCAGCTTGGTCACGCGGGACTCTGGGGCCAACGTCCTGACTTTC

d_call: TRBD2
clone_size: -
j_call: TRBJ2-5
v_call: TRBV5-1
cdr3_aa: CASSYSGGETQYF
cdr3_nt: TGCGCCAGCAGCTACAGCGGGGGCGAGACCCAGTACTTC

d_call: -
clone_size: -
j_call: TRBJ1-1
v_call: TRBV27
cdr3_aa: CASSLFTGGNTEAFF
cdr3_nt: TGTGCCAGCAGTTTATTTACGGGGGGCAACACTGAAGCTTTCTTT

d_call: -
clone_size: -
j_call: TRBJ2-2
v_call: TRBV9
cdr3_aa: CASSAPPGRGPGELFF
cdr3_nt: TGTGCCAGCAGCGCTCCCCCCGGTAGGGGTCCCGGGGAGCTGTTTTTT

d_call: -
clone_size: -
j_call: TRBJ1-2
v_call: TRBV7-9
cdr3_aa: CASSPPTDNYGYTF
cdr3_nt: TGTGCCAGCAGCCCCCCGACAGATAACTATGGCTACACCTTC

d_call: -
clone_size: -
j_call: TRBJ2-6
v_call: TRBV5-4
cdr3_aa: CASSPGQAGANVLTF
cdr3_nt: TGTGCCAGCAGCCCCGGTCAGGCCGGGGCCAACGTCCTGACTTTC

d_call: TRBD1
clone_size: -
j_call: TRBJ1-5
v_call: TRBV9
cdr3_aa: CASSVGIGGAHQPQHF
cdr3_nt: TGTGCCAGCAGCGTAGGAATAGGGGGCGCGCATCAGCCCCAGCATTTT

d_call: TRBD2
clone_size: -
j_call: TRBJ2-1
v_call: TRBV5-4
cdr3_aa: CASSLATGRMNNEQFF
cdr3_nt: TGTGCCAGCAGCTTGGCCACCGGGAGGATGAACAATGAGCAGTTCTTC

d_call: -
clone_size: -
j_call: TRBJ2-3
v_call: TRBV9
cdr3_aa: CASSPQGGHTDTQYF
cdr3_nt: TGTGCCAGCAGCCCCCAAGGAGGTCACACAGATACGCAGTATTTT

d_call: TRBD1
clone_size: -
j_call: TRBJ2-7
v_call: TRBV11-2
cdr3_aa: CASSGSPGQGYEQYF
cdr3_nt: TGTGCCAGCAGCGGAAGCCCGGGACAGGGCTACGAGCAGTACTTC

d_call: -
clone_size: few
j_call: TRBJ2-1
v_call: TRBV30
cdr3_aa: CAWSFGGNEQFF
cdr3_nt: TGTGCCTGGAGTTTCGGGGGCAATGAGCAGTTCTTC

d_call: TRBD2
clone_size: -
j_call: TRBJ2-1
v_call: TRBV6-5
cdr3_aa: CASGGLAGSHEQFF
cdr3_nt: TGTGCCAGCGGCGGACTAGCGGGTTCCCATGAGCAGTTCTTC

d_call: -
clone_size: once
j_call: TRBJ2-7
v_call: TRBV18
cdr3_aa: CAFGAPREQYF
cdr3_nt: TGTGCCTTCGGAGCCCCCCGCGAGCAGTACTTC

d_call: -
clone_size: -
j_call: TRBJ2-2
v_call: TRBV9
cdr3_aa: CASSVDLGAAGELFF
cdr3_nt: TGTGCCAGCAGCGTAGATTTGGGGGCAGCCGGGGAGCTGTTTTTT

d_call: TRBD2
clone_size: -
j_call: TRBJ2-1
v_call: TRBV5-1
cdr3_aa: CASSSSLGAGGQNEQFF
cdr3_nt: TGCGCCAGCAGCAGCTCATTAGGGGCGGGAGGTCAGAATGAGCAGTTCTTC

d_call: -
clone_size: -
j_call: TRBJ2-2
v_call: TRBV9
cdr3_aa: CASSVGEGELFF
cdr3_nt: TGTGCCAGCAGCGTAGGAGAGGGGGAGCTGTTTTTT

d_call: -
clone_size: -
j_call: TRBJ2-1
v_call: TRBV21-1
cdr3_aa: CASSPPGLYNEQFF
cdr3_nt: TGTGCCAGCAGCCCCCCGGGACTATACAATGAGCAGTTCTTC

d_call: TRBD1
clone_size: -
j_call: TRBJ2-5
v_call: TRBV18
cdr3_aa: CASSPRDSQETQYF
cdr3_nt: TGTGCCAGCTCACCAAGGGACAGCCAAGAGACCCAGTACTTC

d_call: -
clone_size: -
j_call: TRBJ2-1
v_call: TRBV7-9
cdr3_aa: CASSFVSDEQFF
cdr3_nt: TGTGCCAGCAGCTTTGTGTCAGATGAGCAGTTCTTC

d_call: TRBD2
clone_size: -
j_call: TRBJ2-1
v_call: TRBV4-2
cdr3_aa: CASSQDVETSLIEQFF
cdr3_nt: TGTGCCAGCAGCCAAGATGTTGAGACTAGCCTTATTGAGCAGTTCTTC

d_call: TRBD1
clone_size: -
j_call: TRBJ1-6
v_call: TRBV7-9
cdr3_aa: CASSRGQDNSPLHF
cdr3_nt: TGTGCCAGCAGCCGCGGACAGGATAATTCACCCCTCCACTTT

d_call: TRBD2
clone_size: -
j_call: TRBJ2-5
v_call: TRBV7-8
cdr3_aa: CASSPRGGGGRGETQYF
cdr3_nt: TGTGCCAGCAGCCCCCGGGGGGGCGGGGGCCGGGGTGAGACCCAGTACTTC

d_call: TRBD2
clone_size: once
j_call: TRBJ2-3
v_call: TRBV2
cdr3_aa: CASGGTSGTDTQYF
cdr3_nt: TGTGCCAGCGGCGGGACTAGCGGCACAGATACGCAGTATTTT

d_call: -
clone_size: few
j_call: TRBJ2-5
v_call: TRBV7-8
cdr3_aa: CASSSKRGGYQETQYF
cdr3_nt: TGTGCCAGCAGCTCAAAGAGAGGAGGGTACCAAGAGACCCAGTACTTC

d_call: TRBD1
clone_size: -
j_call: TRBJ2-5
v_call: TRBV9
cdr3_aa: CASDLGQGFSETQYF
cdr3_nt: TGTGCCAGCGATCTCGGACAGGGTTTTTCGGAGACCCAGTACTTC

d_call: TRBD1
clone_size: -
j_call: TRBJ1-6
v_call: TRBV4-1
cdr3_aa: CASSQDFPPAPYTGGSPLHF
cdr3_nt: TGCGCCAGCAGCCAAGATTTTCCCCCGGCTCCTTACACAGGGGGCTCACCCCTCCACTTT

d_call: -
clone_size: once
j_call: TRBJ1-5
v_call: TRBV2
cdr3_aa: CASRTEGDQPQHF
cdr3_nt: TGTGCCAGCAGGACCGAGGGGGATCAGCCCCAGCATTTT

d_call: -
clone_size: -
j_call: TRBJ2-2
v_call: TRBV7-3
cdr3_aa: CASSPDLGGELFF
cdr3_nt: TGTGCCAGCAGCCCAGACTTGGGCGGGGAGCTGTTTTTT